The T cell receptor (beta chain) under discussion was sequenced for a study of spatial heterogeneity in lung cancer. Study-wide context: Averaged across combinations, each unique TCR and UMI pairing appeared more than ten times in raw reads, which were uncorrected.

The CDR3 covers 13 residues. CDR1 is MNHEY, CDR2 SVGAGI, per germline. The J segment lost 3 bases and the V segment lost 6 bases, leaving 1 base of the junction unmatched. Time point indicated: sample taken at primary tumor resection. Unsorted whole RNA from tumor, nontumor lung or frozen PBMC underwent sequencing. The sample holds a few counts of this clonotype. The presence of a unique molecular identifier marked each TCR cDNA molecule. TCRdb reanalysed the 5' RACE reads using MiXCR and keeps one entry per CDR3 protein. The table lists around 87,000 distinct CDR3 sequences, about 12% of them singletons.

The clonotype originates from a male donor with early-stage non-small cell lung cancer. The sequencing here drew on PBMCs, taken at surgery. V gene TRBV6-5 combines with J gene TRBJ2-4; 8 bases are a match to TRBD2. CDR3 DNA sequence: TGTGCCAGCAGACGGGAGGGCAAAAACATTCAGTACTTC. Translating it yields CASRREGKNIQYF.